The rows below give T cell receptor beta chains drawn from one sample of a study of T cells in Graves' hyperthyroidism and ophthalmopathy. TCRdb reprocessed the multiplex PCR reads via MiXCR and lists one record per CDR3 protein. Among 250,000 to 400,000 distinct CDR3 sequences listed, about an eighth were seen once. Sequenced: blood. These receptors all stem from a woman between 40 and 50 years old with Graves' ophthalmopathy. The CDR3 runs from the conserved cysteine through the conserved F or W. D genes are given only for firm matches. Clone size, where shown, is once, few, many, or a class for clones that have expanded.

j_call,d_call,clone_size,v_call,cdr3_aa,cdr3_nt
TRBJ2-1,TRBD2,few,TRBV20-1,CSPHPGGGSYNEQFF,TGCAGTCCTCATCCCGGCGGGGGCTCCTACAATGAGCAGTTCTTC
TRBJ2-3,.,.,TRBV3-1,CASKKTVAGGWADTQYF,TGTGCCAGCAAGAAAACCGTCGCTGGAGGATGGGCAGATACGCAGTATTTT
TRBJ2-1,.,.,TRBV18,CASSPPTGSYEQFF,TGTGCCAGCTCACCACCTACAGGGAGCTATGAGCAGTTCTTC
TRBJ1-3,.,many,TRBV6-1,CASSDRYFTIYF,TGTGCCAGCAGTGACCGGTATTTCACCATATATTTT
TRBJ1-1,TRBD1,.,TRBV29-1,CSVPGDRNTEAFF,TGCAGCGTTCCAGGGGACAGGAACACTGAAGCTTTCTTT
TRBJ2-7,.,many,TRBV2,CASSEPGIRMEQYF,TGTGCCAGCAGTGAACCCGGGATTCGGATGGAGCAGTACTTC
TRBJ2-3,TRBD2,many,TRBV11-2,CASSLTWTSGNTDTQYF,TGTGCCAGCAGCTTAACCTGGACTAGCGGTAACACAGATACGCAGTATTTT
TRBJ1-5,.,many,TRBV20-1,CSARASAEMWSNQPQHF,TGCAGTGCTAGAGCGTCGGCAGAGATGTGGAGCAATCAGCCCCAGCATTTT
TRBJ1-2,.,many,TRBV20-1,CSAKDGNYGYTF,TGCAGTGCTAAGGACGGCAACTATGGCTACACCTTC
TRBJ2-1,.,many,TRBV29-1,CSVRLAANEQFF,TGCAGCGTTCGGTTGGCAGCAAATGAGCAGTTCTTC
TRBJ1-4,.,many,TRBV6-1,CASSRQSVGILFF,TGTGCCAGCAGTCGTCAATCCGTTGGGATACTGTTTTTT
TRBJ1-3,.,.,TRBV5-1,CASSELQGQNTIYF,TGCGCCAGCAGCGAACTACAGGGACAAAACACCATATATTTT
TRBJ2-1,.,many,TRBV24-1,CATSVEGLEYNEQFF,TGTGCCACCAGTGTTGAGGGTCTAGAGTACAATGAGCAGTTCTTC
TRBJ1-3,.,many,TRBV6-1,CASSRDTSGNTIYF,TGTGCCAGCTCCCGGGACACCTCTGGAAACACCATATATTTT